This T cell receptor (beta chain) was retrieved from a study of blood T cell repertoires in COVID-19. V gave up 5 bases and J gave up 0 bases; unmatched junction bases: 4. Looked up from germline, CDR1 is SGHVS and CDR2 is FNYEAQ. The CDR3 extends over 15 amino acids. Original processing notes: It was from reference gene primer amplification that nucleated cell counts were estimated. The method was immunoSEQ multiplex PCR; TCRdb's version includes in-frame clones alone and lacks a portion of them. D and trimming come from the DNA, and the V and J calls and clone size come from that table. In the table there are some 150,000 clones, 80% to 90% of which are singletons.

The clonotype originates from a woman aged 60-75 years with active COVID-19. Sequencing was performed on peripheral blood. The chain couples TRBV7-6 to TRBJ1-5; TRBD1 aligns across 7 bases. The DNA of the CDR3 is TGTGCCAGCAGCCGTTGGACAGGTAGCAATCAGCCCCAGCATTTT. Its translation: CASSRWTGSNQPQHF.